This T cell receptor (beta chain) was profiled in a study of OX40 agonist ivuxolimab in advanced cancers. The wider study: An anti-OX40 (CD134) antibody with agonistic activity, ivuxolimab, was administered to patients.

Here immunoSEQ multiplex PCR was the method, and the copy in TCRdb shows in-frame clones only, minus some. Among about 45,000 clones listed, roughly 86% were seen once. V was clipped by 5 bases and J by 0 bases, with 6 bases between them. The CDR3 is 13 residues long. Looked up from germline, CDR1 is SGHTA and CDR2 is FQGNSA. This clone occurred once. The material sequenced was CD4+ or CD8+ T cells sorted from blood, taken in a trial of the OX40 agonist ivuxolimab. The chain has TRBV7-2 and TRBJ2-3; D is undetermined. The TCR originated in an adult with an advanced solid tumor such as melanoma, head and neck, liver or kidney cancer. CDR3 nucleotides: TGTGCCAGCAGCCCCTCCAGCACAGATACGCAGTATTTT. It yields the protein CASSPSSTDTQYF.